Shown below are 12 T cell receptor beta chains from a single sample sequenced in a study of OX40 agonist ivuxolimab in advanced cancers. Measured with immunoSEQ multiplex PCR; TCRdb has only the in-frame clones, and not every one. The data contain 50,000 to 65,000 clones, around nine tenths of them seen just once; the ten biggest clones take up just over 0.6%. The sequencing here drew on CD4+ or CD8+ T cells sorted from blood, taken in a trial of the OX40 agonist ivuxolimab. The source is an adult with an advanced solid tumor such as melanoma, head and neck, liver or kidney cancer.

The chain joins TRBV5-5 to TRBJ2-5, with D possibly being TRBD2 (7 bases). The CDR3 consists of 13 residues. V was shortened by 6 bases and J by 5 bases, with 14 bases between the two germline ends. Germline V gene lookup returns CDR1 SGHKS and CDR2 YYEKEE (reference sequence). DNA for the CDR3: TGTGCCAGCAACTGGGGGGGCGTTGAGACCCAGTACTTC. It yields the protein CASNWGGVETQYF.

This clone appeared a few times. This sequence joins TRBV29-1 and TRBJ1-1; D is unclear. CDR1 and CDR2 (germline): SQVTM, ANQGSEA. The CDR3 contains 10 residues. The V gene lost 2 bases and the J gene lost 11 bases, with 9 bases spanning the gap. In DNA form, the CDR3 reads TGCAGCGTTGAAAACGCGGAGGCTTTCTTT. It is translated as CSVENAEAFF.

V is TRBV11-3 and J is TRBJ1-1; a weak D match, TRBD1 (5 bases). The V gene lost 3 bases and the J gene lost 11 bases, with 22 bases spanning the gap. The CDR3 is 15 residues long. Germline-derived CDR1 and CDR2 are SGHNT and YENEEA. CDR3 sequence reads: CASSLRAGTASGAFF. As DNA, the CDR3 is TGTGCCAGCAGCTTGCGGGCGGGGACGGCCTCTGGGGCTTTCTTT.

V usage is TRBV23-1 and J usage is TRBJ1-5; D is unclear. TRBV23-1 is marked as an open reading frame, function uncertain. V gave up 4 bases and J gave up 2 bases, with 9 bases separating them. This CDR3 is built from 14 residues. CDR3 sequence: CASSPDNGNQPQHF. CDR3 coding DNA: TGCGCCAGCAGTCCTGACAACGGCAATCAGCCCCAGCATTTT.

The CDR3, as DNA: TGCGCCAGCAGCCACGGGACCCGGGACATTCAGTACTTC. The encoded protein is CASSHGTRDIQYF. The chain employs TRBV4-1 and TRBJ2-4; D may correspond to TRBD1 or TRBD2 (5 bases each). The germline gives CDR1 MGHRA, CDR2 YSYEKL. CDR3 size: 13 residues. The germline V and J ends were trimmed by 3 bases and 8 bases, with 11 bases remaining between them.

The chain couples TRBV30 to TRBJ1-1, with D unresolved. The CDR3 covers 12 residues. From germline, CDR1 is GTSNPN and CDR2 SVGIG (reference sequence). Trimming left V 2 bases short and J 7 bases short, with 11 bases between. The CDR3 DNA reads as TGTGCCTGGAGTTCCGGGAGAGGTGAAGCTTTCTTT. Residues: CAWSSGRGEAFF.

The V and J genes are TRBV2 and TRBJ2-7; either TRBD1 or TRBD2 may supply D (6 bases each). V was shortened by 7 bases and J by 6 bases, with 16 bases between the two germline ends. CDR1 is SNHLY and CDR2 is FYNNEI in the germline V gene. This CDR3 region has 13 residues. The CDR3 reads CASKTSTRGEQYF. The CDR3, as DNA: TGTGCCAGCAAAACTAGCACCAGGGGCGAGCAGTACTTC.

The V and J genes are TRBV29-1 and TRBJ1-4, with no clear D. Trimming left V 6 bases short and J 0 bases short, with 14 bases between. Germline loops: CDR1 SQVTM, CDR2 ANQGSEA. The CDR3 spans 15 residues. CDR3: CSVTSGSATNEKLFF. Written as DNA, the CDR3 is TGCAGCGTGACGTCGGGATCCGCAACTAATGAAAAACTGTTTTTT. Full variable domain (outside the CDR3, taken from reference TRBV29-1 and TRBJ1-4): SAVISQKPSRDICQRGTSLTIQCQVDSQVTMMFWYRQQPGQSLTLIATANQGSEATYESGFVIDKFPISRPNLTFSTLTVSNMSPEDSSIYLCSVTSGSATNEKLFFGSGTQLSVL.

The V and J genes are TRBV5-1 and TRBJ1-3; D call uncertain. CDR3 length: 14 residues. CDR1 is SGHRS, CDR2 YFSETQ, per germline. Trimming shortened V by 3 bases and J by 0 bases, and 7 bases separated the two germline ends. The chain's CDR3 is CASSSGVSGNTIYF. The CDR3 coding sequence is TGCGCCAGCAGCTCCGGGGTCTCTGGAAACACCATATATTTT. Full variable domain (remainder filled in from reference TRBV5-1 and TRBJ1-3): KAGVTQTPRYLIKTRGQQVTLSCSPISGHRSVSWYQQTPGQGLQFLFEYFSETQRNKGNFPGRFSGRQFSNSRSEMNVSTLELGDSALYLCASSSGVSGNTIYFGEGSWLTVV.

V and J are TRBV28 and TRBJ2-5; D not certain. The germline V and J ends were trimmed by 5 bases and 7 bases, with 11 bases remaining between them. The length of the CDR3 is 12 residues. Germline assignment: CDR1 MDHEN and CDR2 SYDVKM. The CDR3 nucleotides are TGTGCCAGCAGTCCCCCCCTCGGGACCCAGTACTTC. Translated, it gives CASSPPLGTQYF. The whole variable domain, remainder taken from reference TRBV28 and TRBJ2-5, is DVKVTQSSRYLVKRTGEKVFLECVQDMDHENMFWYRQDPGLGLRLIYFSYDVKMKEKGDIPEGYSVSREKKERFSLILESASTNQTSMYLCASSPPLGTQYFGPGTRLLVL.

The chain links TRBV6-5 to TRBJ2-5; D perhaps matches TRBD2 (6 bases). The ends were cut back, 11 bases at V and 0 bases at J, with 13 bases in the middle. CDR3 length equals 13 residues. Germline V lookup: CDR1 MNHEY, CDR2 SVGAGI. DNA of the CDR3: TGTGCCTCATCGGCGGGGTACCAAGAGACCCAGTACTTC. This encodes CASSAGYQETQYF.

The J gene is TRBJ2-1, the V gene TRBV6-1; D not resolved. CDR1 is MNHNS, CDR2 SASEGT, per germline. V lost 10 bases, J lost 8 bases, and 12 bases lay in between. This CDR3 is built from 11 residues. CDR3 DNA: TGTGCCATACGGGCGCTGGATGAGCAGTTCTTC. Its translation: CAIRALDEQFF.